Listed here are 16 T cell receptor beta chains from one sample, sequenced in a study of T-cell reconstitution after alpha-beta-depleted transplantation in children. For TCRbeta, the library was prepared with unique molecular identifiers. TCRdb re-analysed the PCR reads in MiXCR, keeping a single row per CDR3 protein. The sample yields about 980,000 distinct CDR3 sequences, about 30% seen once. The material sequenced was PBMCs, mostly from graft donor cells, taken 360 days after TCRalphabeta/CD19-depleted stem cell transplant. These receptors were obtained from a boy younger than two who had a stem cell transplant for SCID, so the T cells may come from the graft donor.

The chain joins TRBV21-1 to TRBJ2-3; the DNA was not compared with TRBD1, the D call given in the table. TRBV21-1 is a pseudogene locus. This CDR3 is 17 amino acids long. This CDR3 is CASSPSNGTGETDTQYF. CDR3 in DNA: TGTGCCAGCAGTCCGTCAAACGGGACAGGGGAAACAGATACGCAGTATTTT.

This clonotype has only a few counts. V and J are TRBV12-3 or TRBV12-4 and TRBJ2-1; D might be TRBD1 (6 bases). V shed 8 bases and J shed 3 bases, with 17 bases lying between them. CDR3 size: 15 residues. CDR3 DNA: TGTGCCAGCGGTGCAGGGGCTGGAATCTACAATGAGCAGTTCTTC. This translates into CASGAGAGIYNEQFF.

This clonotype was seen a handful of times. The J gene is TRBJ2-1, the V gene TRBV10-3; no clear D. V was cut by 4 bases and J by 9 bases, with 16 bases left in between. Germline V CDR1 and CDR2: ENHRY, SYGVKD. There are 14 residues in the CDR3. The CDR3 sequence: CAISGSPGRSEQFF. The CDR3 DNA follows: TGTGCCATCAGTGGGTCCCCGGGTAGGAGTGAGCAGTTCTTC.

The chain is built from TRBV7-2 and TRBJ1-1; TRBD1 might be the D (5 bases). The V end was cut by 1 base, the J end by 7 bases, with 13 bases between. The CDR3 is made up of 14 amino acids. Germline V gives CDR1 SGHTA, CDR2 FQGNSA. The CDR3 reads CASSLGGALSEAFF. The CDR3 nucleotides read TGTGCCAGCAGCTTAGGCGGGGCGTTAAGTGAAGCTTTCTTT.

V usage is TRBV6-5 and J usage is TRBJ1-3; no reliable D call. The CDR3 extends over 18 amino acids. V was pared by 0 bases and J by 3 bases, with 18 bases between. Germline CDR1 reads MNHEY; CDR2 reads SVGAGI. The CDR3 loop is CASSYSPERRTDGNTIYF. The CDR3, as DNA: TGTGCCAGCAGTTACTCCCCGGAAAGACGGACGGATGGAAACACCATATATTTT.

This clonotype was observed many times. The CDR3 is CASSLGGAGEQYF. The CDR3 DNA follows: TGTGCCAGCAGTTTAGGAGGGGCGGGCGAGCAGTACTTC. The genes are TRBV12-3 or TRBV12-4 and TRBJ2-7; D is perhaps TRBD1 or TRBD2 (5 bases each). This CDR3 comprises 13 residues. Trimming stripped 1 base from V and 6 bases from J, with 10 bases between.

Many counts were recorded for this clonotype. The chain is built from TRBV7-2 and TRBJ2-7; D is ambiguous. V was pared by 1 base and J by 2 bases, with 6 bases between. CDR3 length: 13 amino acids. Germline assignment: CDR1 SGHTA and CDR2 FQGNSA. The CDR3 DNA sequence: TGTGCCAGCAGCTTAGGGGCCCCCTACGAGCAGTACTTC. Translating it yields CASSLGAPYEQYF.

This clonotype has more than one count but fewer than ten. The chain joins TRBV11-2 to TRBJ2-5, with 11 bases that match TRBD2. The CDR3 extends over 19 amino acids. Germline CDR1 is SGHAT and CDR2 is FQNNGV. V lost 1 base to trimming and J lost 2 bases; unmatched junction nucleotides: 12. As DNA, the CDR3 is TGTGCCAGCAGCTTAGGACCTAGCGGGGGGATCGGACCACAAGAGACCCAGTACTTC. Amino acids: CASSLGPSGGIGPQETQYF.

This clonotype has a handful of counts. CDR3 in amino acids: CASSQAVSPLVSYNEQFF. CDR3 nucleotides: TGTGCCAGCAGCCAAGCCGTCTCACCTCTAGTCTCCTACAATGAGCAGTTCTTC. The V call is TRBV4-2, the J call TRBJ2-1; D gene ambiguous. V gave up 1 base and J gave up 0 bases, with 16 bases separating them. This CDR3 has 18 residues. Germline V lookup: CDR1 LGHNA, CDR2 YNFKEQ.

This clonotype was found a few times. The chain is built from TRBV6-1 and TRBJ2-5; 8 positions match TRBD2. The CDR3 runs 14 residues. Germline V gene data show CDR1 as MNHNS and CDR2 as SASEGT. Trimming removed 8 bases from V and 4 bases from J; junction bases left unmatched: 9. CDR3 DNA sequence: TGTGCCAGCGCCGGGGGGGCGGTAGGAGAGACCCAGTACTTC. As protein: CASAGGAVGETQYF.

The V and J genes are TRBV12-3 or TRBV12-4 and TRBJ1-1; D call uncertain. The V end lost 5 bases, the J end lost 1 base, and 8 bases lay between the germline ends. This CDR3 spans 13 amino acids. CDR3 in amino acids: CASSPDPNTEAFF. The CDR3 bases are TGTGCCAGCAGTCCGGACCCGAACACTGAAGCTTTCTTT.

This clonotype was seen a handful of times. The chain is built from TRBV11-2 and TRBJ2-1; unclear D gene. The CDR3 has 17 residues. In germline, CDR1 is SGHAT, CDR2 FQNNGV. Trimming took 1 base from V and 0 from J, leaving 13 bases between them. This CDR3 is CASSLGPTVLSYNEQFF. For the CDR3, the DNA is TGTGCCAGCAGCTTAGGACCCACAGTCCTCTCCTACAATGAGCAGTTCTTC.

This clonotype was counted ten times or more. The chain employs TRBV2 and TRBJ1-5; 7 bases align to TRBD1. Germline CDR1 is SNHLY and CDR2 is FYNNEI. The V and J ends lost 5 bases and 6 bases, in that order; junction bases with no gene match: 4. This CDR3 has 13 residues. The CDR3 spells CASSRDRVQPQHF. As DNA, the CDR3 is TGTGCCAGCAGTCGAGACAGGGTTCAGCCCCAGCATTTT.

CDR3 nucleotides: TGTGCCAGCAGCCATCTGATAGCGGGGGGGCAGGAGACCCAGTACTTC. Translation gives CASSHLIAGGQETQYF. V usage is TRBV4-2 and J usage is TRBJ2-5; 11 bases are shared with TRBD2. Germline CDR1 is LGHNA and CDR2 is YNFKEQ. The CDR3 spans 16 residues. Losses at the gene ends were 3 bases for V and 5 bases for J; bases not matched to a gene: 8.

The chain recombines TRBV4-1 with TRBJ2-7; D assignment may be TRBD1 or TRBD2 (5 bases each). CDR1 MGHRA and CDR2 YSYEKL come from the germline V gene. The CDR3 is made up of 20 amino acids. The V gene lost 1 base and the J gene lost 2 bases, with 27 bases spanning the gap. The CDR3 DNA sequence: TGCGCCAGCAGCCAAGCTGAAATTATCATCGGGACGGAAAATACCTACGAGCAGTACTTC. Amino acid sequence: CASSQAEIIIGTENTYEQYF.

V and J are TRBV12-3 or TRBV12-4 and TRBJ1-5; tentatively, D is TRBD1 (6 bases). V was cut by 5 bases and J by 0 bases, with 14 bases left in between. The CDR3 consists of 16 residues. The CDR3 loop reads CASSPTGLDSNQPQHF. In nucleotides, the CDR3 is TGTGCCAGCAGTCCTACAGGGTTGGATAGCAATCAGCCCCAGCATTTT.